The clone carrying this T cell receptor beta chain was detected only a few times. Its antigen is as yet unknown. The source of the sample is a study of memory B cells and T cells in multiple sclerosis. Study conclusions and caveats: Shared clonotype counts depended on differing compartment clone-set sizes and were normalized.

Clones were sequenced by immunoSEQ multiplex PCR, and TCRdb holds only the in-frame ones, with some missing. The sample records over 6,500 clones, about 60% being singletons. The ends lost 0 bases at V and 0 bases at J; junction bases unmatched: 4. This CDR3 comprises 16 residues. In germline, CDR1 is SGDLS, CDR2 YYNGEE. The clonotype comes from a human donor with multiple sclerosis. The rearrangement links TRBV9 to TRBJ2-3; TRBD2 agrees at 7 bases. Specimen: memory (CD45RO+) CD8+ T cells from blood. The CDR3: CASSVGGGVSTDTQYF. CDR3 nucleotides: TGTGCCAGCAGCGTAGGGGGGGGAGTAAGCACAGATACGCAGTATTTT.